This T cell receptor (beta chain) was observed in a study of CD8 T cells in Susac syndrome. CDR3 length equals 13 residues. Germline V gives CDR1 SEHNR, CDR2 FQNEAQ (reference sequence). Trimming stripped 3 bases from V and 4 bases from J, with 7 bases between. Reverse transcription of roughly 0.5 to 1 ug RNA used random hexamers. TCRdb reanalysed the immunoSEQ multiplex PCR reads using MiXCR and keeps one entry per CDR3 protein. The table includes 100,000 to 150,000 distinct CDR3 sequences, 90% to 95% detected once. The sequence derives from a human donor with Susac syndrome. Sequenced input: CD8+ T cells from PBMCs. The chain employs TRBV7-9 and TRBJ1-5; D unresolved. The CDR3 coding sequence is TGTGCCAGCAGCTTTACAGCAAATCAGCCCCAGCATTTT. Translation gives CASSFTANQPQHF.